This entry concerns a single T cell receptor (beta chain). This receptor's antigen is unknown. Base-call qualities are not available, and no considerably larger clone is one nucleotide away. Spanning cysteine to phenylalanine, the CDR3 consists of 13 amino acids. Only the CDR3 region is kept as DNA, spanning 39 bases read in frame from base 1. After removal of 8 bases from V and 8 bases from J, the junction retains 8 bases not matched to a gene. These data belong to a study of T cell responses to AZD1222 COVID-19 vaccine (dated by TCRdb to 2020 to 2022). About the full investigation: AZD1222 recipients with second doses at about 4 weeks or about 12 weeks were pooled, because spike-specific TCR depth and breadth did not differ between schedules. TCR sequencing covered 233 trial participants: 200 to 220 given two doses of AZD1222 and 26 given two doses of MenACWY control vaccine. Trial participants were enrolled into age subgroups of 18-55, 56-69 and 70-plus years, which contained around 140, 26 and 57 TCR-sequenced participants, respectively. Summary of the overall study and its limitations: The 56-69-year group was small, and its depth increase did not reach significance, likely because of low power. The vaccine-associated CD4 TCRs covered the entire spike protein, and the dominant responses fell in regions 160-218 and 743-854. Only five to seven AZD1222 recipients were SARS-CoV-2 seropositive at baseline, limiting conclusions about previously exposed vaccinees. Reportedly, close to half of the unique spike-specific TCRs recognized epitopes lying outside the regions that are mutated in the B.1.351 and B.1.1.7 variants. Because no day 14 peak-response samples were available, repertoires were characterized only after the peak T cell response. After two AZD1222 doses, spike-specific TCR breadth and depth were significantly higher than at day 0 and than in MenACWY recipients. Participants were mostly white British, with more females than males. The authors suggested clonal diversity may have been underestimated.

The sample's time point label is to be understood as: baseline before first vaccination. The vaccinee samples were drawn from two UK trials, COV001 and COV002, one of which was a single-blind randomized controlled phase 2/3 trial testing AZD1222 (ChAdOx1 nCoV-19) in healthy adults. For TCRbeta chain sequencing, PBMC samples from trial participants were taken at day 0 and at day 28 after the second dose. The CDR3 regions of human TCRbeta chains were subjected to immunosequencing. Turning to the authors' computational methods: TCRs in the repertoires were compared against a reference library of SARS-CoV-2-specific TCRs that had been generated with the MIRA antigen-specificity platform. Breadth was defined as the fraction of unique TCRs that were SARS-CoV-2-associated. Depth was defined as the fraction of total T cells that were SARS-CoV-2-associated. Each spike-specific TCR was assigned to its reactive spike region and to a CD4 or CD8 class using the MIRA data. Log10-transformed breadth and depth values were compared by one-way ANOVA with Sidak's multiple comparisons tests. TCRdb's version of the immuneACCESS table is confined to in-frame rearrangements and falls short of the full clone set. An unresolved V gene accounts for under half of the shortfall where checked; the remainder is of unknown origin. The DNA was the basis for D and trimming; V, J and clone size are from that table. The sample includes roughly 260,000 clones, with 85% to 95% observed a single time. The ten largest account for around 0.5% of the sample.

The receptor was isolated from an adult in good health. The sequences come from peripheral blood, collected on day 0 of AZD1222 vaccination. This chain is built from TRBV12-3 or TRBV12-4 and TRBJ2-1, and 8 bases in between align with TRBD2. The CDR3 region reads CASLPPGGDEQFF. The nucleotide sequence reads as follows: TGTGCCAGCCTTCCCCCGGGGGGGGATGAGCAGTTCTTC.